The clone carrying this T cell receptor (beta chain) counts as medium-sized. This sample was taken from a study of Ad26.COV2.S vaccination and SARS-CoV-2 variants. This CDR3 has 13 residues. V lost 6 bases and J lost 4, with 10 bases in between. The germline gives CDR1 LNHDA, CDR2 SQIVND (reference sequence). Indicated treatment: 15 to 20 received Ad26.COV2.S at low or high dose, single or two shots; 5 received placebo; per-sample allocation not given. Repertoires come from day 63 after the first vaccine or placebo injection. Measured with immunoSEQ multiplex PCR; TCRdb has only the in-frame clones, and not every one. The sample yields roughly 320,000 clones, about 85% seen once.

The sample here was peripheral blood, taken in a trial of Ad26.COV2.S vaccine versus placebo. This rearrangement joins TRBV19 to TRBJ1-5; D not certain. This clonotype was obtained from a person aged 18-65 years who received the Ad26.COV2.S COVID-19 vaccine or a placebo. CDR3 nucleotides: TGTGCCAGTAGAAGGCAGGCAAATCAGCCCCAGCATTTT. Its protein is CASRRQANQPQHF.